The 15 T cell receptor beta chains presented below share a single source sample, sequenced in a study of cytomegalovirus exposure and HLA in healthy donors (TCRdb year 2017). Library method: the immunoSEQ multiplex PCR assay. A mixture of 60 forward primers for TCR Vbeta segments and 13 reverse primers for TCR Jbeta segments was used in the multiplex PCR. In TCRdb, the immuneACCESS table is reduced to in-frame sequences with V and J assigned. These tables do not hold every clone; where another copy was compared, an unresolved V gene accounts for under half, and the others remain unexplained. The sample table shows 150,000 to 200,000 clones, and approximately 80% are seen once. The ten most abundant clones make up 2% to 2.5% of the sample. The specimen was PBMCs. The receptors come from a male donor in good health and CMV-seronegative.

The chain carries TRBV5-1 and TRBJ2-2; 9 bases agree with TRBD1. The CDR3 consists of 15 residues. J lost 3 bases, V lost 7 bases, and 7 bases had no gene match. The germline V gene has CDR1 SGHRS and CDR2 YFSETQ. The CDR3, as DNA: TGCGCCAGCGCCCGGGACAGGGTTTACACCGGGGAGCTGTTTTTT. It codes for CASARDRVYTGELFF.

This CDR3 reads CASSGTSGSTDTQYF. The CDR3 coding sequence is TGTGCCAGCAGCGGAACTAGCGGTAGCACAGATACGCAGTATTTT. The chain recombines TRBV5-4 with TRBJ2-3; 8 bases are shared with TRBD2. CDR1 and CDR2 from the germline V gene are SGHNT and YYREEE (reference sequence). This CDR3 is 15 amino acids long. The trim removed 4 bases at V and 0 bases at J, leaving 4 bases unmatched. The whole variable domain, remainder taken from reference TRBV5-4 and TRBJ2-3, is ETGVTQSPTHLIKTRGQQVTLRCSSQSGHNTVSWYQQALGQGPQFIFQYYREEENGRGNFPPRFSGLQFPNYSSELNVNALELDDSALYLCASSGTSGSTDTQYFGPGTRLTVL.

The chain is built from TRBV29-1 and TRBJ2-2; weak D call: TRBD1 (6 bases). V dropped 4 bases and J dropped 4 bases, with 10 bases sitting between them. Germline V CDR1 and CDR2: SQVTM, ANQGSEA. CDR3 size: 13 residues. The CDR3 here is CSVAAGVTGELFF. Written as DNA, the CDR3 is TGCAGCGTTGCAGCAGGGGTCACCGGGGAGCTGTTTTTT.

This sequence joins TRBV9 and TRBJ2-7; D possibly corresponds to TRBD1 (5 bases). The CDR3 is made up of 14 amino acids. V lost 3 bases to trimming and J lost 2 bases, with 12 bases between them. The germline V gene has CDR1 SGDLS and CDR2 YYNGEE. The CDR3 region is CASSEGRGPYEQYF. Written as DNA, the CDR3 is TGTGCCAGCAGCGAGGGTAGGGGTCCCTACGAGCAGTACTTC. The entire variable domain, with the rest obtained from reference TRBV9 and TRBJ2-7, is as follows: DSGVTQTPKHLITATGQRVTLRCSPRSGDLSVYWYQQSLDQGLQFLIQYYNGEERAKGNILERFSAQQFPDLHSELNLSSLELGDSALYFCASSEGRGPYEQYFGPGTRLTVT.

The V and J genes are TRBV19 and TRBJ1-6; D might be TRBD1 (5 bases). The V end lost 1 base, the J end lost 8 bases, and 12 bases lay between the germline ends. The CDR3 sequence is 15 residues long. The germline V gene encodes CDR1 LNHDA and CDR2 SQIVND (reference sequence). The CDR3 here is CASSIGTAGHSPLHF. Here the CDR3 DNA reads TGTGCCAGTAGTATAGGTACGGCAGGGCATTCACCCCTCCACTTT.

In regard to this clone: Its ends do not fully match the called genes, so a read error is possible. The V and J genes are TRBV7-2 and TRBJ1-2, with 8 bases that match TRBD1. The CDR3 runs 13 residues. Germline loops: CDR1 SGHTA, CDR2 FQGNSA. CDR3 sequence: CASSLGQGYGYTF. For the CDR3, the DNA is TGTGCAAGCAGCTTAGGACAGGGCTATGGCTACACCTTC.

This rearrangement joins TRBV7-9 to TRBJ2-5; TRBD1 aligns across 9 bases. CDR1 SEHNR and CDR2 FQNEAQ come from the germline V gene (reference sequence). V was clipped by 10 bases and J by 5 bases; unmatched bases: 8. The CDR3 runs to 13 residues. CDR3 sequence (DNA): TGTGCCACGGAACAGGGGGCGTTGGAGACCCAGTACTTC. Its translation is CATEQGALETQYF.

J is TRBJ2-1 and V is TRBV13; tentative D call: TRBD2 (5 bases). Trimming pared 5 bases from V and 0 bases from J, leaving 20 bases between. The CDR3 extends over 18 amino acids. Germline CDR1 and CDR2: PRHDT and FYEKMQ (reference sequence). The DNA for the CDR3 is TGTGCCAGCAGCGCTATATTTCCCATAGGGAGCTCCTACAATGAGCAGTTCTTC. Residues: CASSAIFPIGSSYNEQFF.

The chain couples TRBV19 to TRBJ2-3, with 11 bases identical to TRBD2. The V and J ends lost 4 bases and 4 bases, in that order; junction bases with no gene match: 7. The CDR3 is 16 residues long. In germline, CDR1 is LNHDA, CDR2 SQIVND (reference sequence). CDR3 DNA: TGTGCCAGTAGTAAGCTAGCGGGAGGTGAGGCAGATACGCAGTATTTT. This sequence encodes CASSKLAGGEADTQYF.

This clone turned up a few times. The CDR3 protein is CASSPRQGVDPEAFF. DNA for the CDR3: TGTGCCAGCAGCCCGCGACAGGGAGTGGACCCTGAAGCTTTCTTT. V and J are TRBV9 and TRBJ1-1, with TRBD1 matching 7 bases. Germline CDR1 is SGDLS and CDR2 is YYNGEE. This CDR3 is built from 15 residues. J gave up 6 bases and V 4 bases, and 12 bases lay outside the gene matches.

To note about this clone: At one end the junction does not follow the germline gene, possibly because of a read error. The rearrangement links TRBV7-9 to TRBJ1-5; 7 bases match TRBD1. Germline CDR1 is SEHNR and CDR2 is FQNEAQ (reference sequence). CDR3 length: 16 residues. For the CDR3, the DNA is TGTTCCAGCAGCTTTAGCCCGACAGGGTTGGATCAGCCCCAGCATTTT. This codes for CSSSFSPTGLDQPQHF.

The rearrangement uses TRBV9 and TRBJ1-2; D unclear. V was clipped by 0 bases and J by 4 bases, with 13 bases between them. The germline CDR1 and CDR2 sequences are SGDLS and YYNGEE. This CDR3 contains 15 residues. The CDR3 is CASSVGGMSLYGYTF. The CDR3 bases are TGTGCCAGCAGCGTAGGCGGTATGAGTCTCTATGGCTACACCTTC.

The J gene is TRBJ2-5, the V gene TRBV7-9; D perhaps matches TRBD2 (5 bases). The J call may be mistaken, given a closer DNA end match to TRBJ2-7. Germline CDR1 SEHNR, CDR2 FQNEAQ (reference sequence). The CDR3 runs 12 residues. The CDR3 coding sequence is TGTGCCAGCACCTCTGGCACTAGCGAGCAGTACTTC. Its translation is CASTSGTSEQYF.

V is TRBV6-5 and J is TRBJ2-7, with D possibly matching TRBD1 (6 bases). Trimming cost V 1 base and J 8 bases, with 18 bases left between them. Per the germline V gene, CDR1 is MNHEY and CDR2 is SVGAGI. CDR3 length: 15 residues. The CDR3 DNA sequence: TGTGCCAGCAGTTACTTACAGGGTGTATCTACGAAGCAGTACTTC. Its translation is CASSYLQGVSTKQYF.

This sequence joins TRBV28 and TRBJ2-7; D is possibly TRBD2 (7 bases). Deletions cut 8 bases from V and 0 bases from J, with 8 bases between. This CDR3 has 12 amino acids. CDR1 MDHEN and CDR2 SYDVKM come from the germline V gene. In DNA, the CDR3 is TGTGCCAGCGGGGGGGCCTCCTACGAGCAGTACTTC. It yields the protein CASGGASYEQYF.